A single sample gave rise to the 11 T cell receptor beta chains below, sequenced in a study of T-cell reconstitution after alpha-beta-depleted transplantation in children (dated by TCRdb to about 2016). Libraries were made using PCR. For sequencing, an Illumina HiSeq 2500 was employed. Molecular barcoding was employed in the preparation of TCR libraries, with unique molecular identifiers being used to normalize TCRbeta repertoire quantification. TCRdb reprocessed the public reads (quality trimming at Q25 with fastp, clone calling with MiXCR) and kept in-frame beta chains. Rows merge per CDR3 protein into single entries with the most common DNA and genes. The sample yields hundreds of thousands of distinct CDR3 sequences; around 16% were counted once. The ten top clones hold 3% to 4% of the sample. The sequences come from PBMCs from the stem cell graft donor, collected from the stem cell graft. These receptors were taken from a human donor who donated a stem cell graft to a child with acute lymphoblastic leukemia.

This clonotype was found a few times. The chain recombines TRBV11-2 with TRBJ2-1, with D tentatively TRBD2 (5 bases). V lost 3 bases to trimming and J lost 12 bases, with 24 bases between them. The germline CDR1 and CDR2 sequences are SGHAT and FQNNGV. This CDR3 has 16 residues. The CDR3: CASSFIFQASNHGQFF. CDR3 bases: TGTGCCAGCAGCTTTATTTTCCAAGCTAGCAATCATGGGCAGTTCTTC.

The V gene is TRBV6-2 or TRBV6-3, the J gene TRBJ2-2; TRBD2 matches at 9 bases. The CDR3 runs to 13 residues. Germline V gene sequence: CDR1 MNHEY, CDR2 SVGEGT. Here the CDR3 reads CASGRTHTGELFF. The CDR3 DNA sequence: TGTGCGAGCGGGAGGACGCACACCGGGGAGCTGTTTTTT.

CDR3 nucleotides: TGCAGTGCCCCAACCCTGGGACTAGCGGGAGAGACCCAGTACTTC. Protein: CSAPTLGLAGETQYF. The J gene is TRBJ2-5, the V gene TRBV20-1, with 12 nucleotides matching TRBD2. CDR1 is DFQATT, CDR2 SNEGSKA, per germline (reference sequence). With V trimmed by 6 bases and J by 4 bases, 9 bases remained unmatched. The CDR3 covers 15 residues.

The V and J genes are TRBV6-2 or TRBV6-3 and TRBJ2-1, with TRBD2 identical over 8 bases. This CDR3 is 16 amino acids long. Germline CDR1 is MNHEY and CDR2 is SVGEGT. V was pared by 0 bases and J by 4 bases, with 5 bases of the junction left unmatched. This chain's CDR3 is CASSYSLTSGYNEQFF. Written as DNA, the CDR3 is TGTGCCAGCAGTTACTCTTTAACTAGCGGTTACAATGAGCAGTTCTTC.

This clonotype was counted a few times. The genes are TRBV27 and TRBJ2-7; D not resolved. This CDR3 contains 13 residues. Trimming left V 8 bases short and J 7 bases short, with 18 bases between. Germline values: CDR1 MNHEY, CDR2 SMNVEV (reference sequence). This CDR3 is CASLGPAFREQYF. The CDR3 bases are TGTGCCAGCCTCGGACCGGCTTTCCGGGAGCAGTACTTC.

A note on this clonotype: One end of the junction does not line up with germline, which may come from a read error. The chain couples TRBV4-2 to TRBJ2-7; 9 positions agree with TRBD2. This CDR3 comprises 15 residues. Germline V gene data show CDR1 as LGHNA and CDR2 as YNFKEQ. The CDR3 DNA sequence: TGTGCCAGCAGCCAAGAAGGACTAGCGTCATACGACCAGTACTTC. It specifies CASSQEGLASYDQYF.

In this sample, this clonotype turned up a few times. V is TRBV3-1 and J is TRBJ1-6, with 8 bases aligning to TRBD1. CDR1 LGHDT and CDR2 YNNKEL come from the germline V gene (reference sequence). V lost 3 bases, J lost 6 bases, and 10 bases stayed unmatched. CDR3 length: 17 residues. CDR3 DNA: TGTGCCAGCAGCCAGAGGGGGGCAGGGGGCCGTAATTCACCCCTCCACTTT. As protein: CASSQRGAGGRNSPLHF. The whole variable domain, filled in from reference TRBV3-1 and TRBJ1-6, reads DTAVSQTPKYLVTQMGNDKSIKCEQNLGHDTMYWYKQDSKKFLKIMFSYNNKELIINETVPNRFSPKSPDKAHLNLHINSLELGDSAVYFCASSQRGAGGRNSPLHFGNGTRLTVT.

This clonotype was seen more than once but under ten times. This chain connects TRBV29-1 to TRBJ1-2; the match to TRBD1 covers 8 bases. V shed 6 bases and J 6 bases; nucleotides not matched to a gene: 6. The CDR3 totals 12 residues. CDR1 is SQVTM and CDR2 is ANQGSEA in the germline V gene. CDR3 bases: TGCAGCGTCGACGGACAGGGTAATGGCTACACCTTC. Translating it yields CSVDGQGNGYTF.

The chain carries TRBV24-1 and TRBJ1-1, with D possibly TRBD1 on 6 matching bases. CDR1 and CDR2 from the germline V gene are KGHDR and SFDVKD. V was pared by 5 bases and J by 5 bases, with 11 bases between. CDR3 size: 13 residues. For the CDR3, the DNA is TGTGCCACCAGTGCACAGGGAGGAACTGAAGCTTTCTTT. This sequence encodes CATSAQGGTEAFF.

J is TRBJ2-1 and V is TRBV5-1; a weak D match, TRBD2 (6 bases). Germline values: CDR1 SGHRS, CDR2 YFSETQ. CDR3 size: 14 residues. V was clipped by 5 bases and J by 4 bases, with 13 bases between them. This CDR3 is CASRRGTSYNEQFF. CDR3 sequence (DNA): TGCGCCAGCAGACGGGGGACTTCGTACAATGAGCAGTTCTTC.

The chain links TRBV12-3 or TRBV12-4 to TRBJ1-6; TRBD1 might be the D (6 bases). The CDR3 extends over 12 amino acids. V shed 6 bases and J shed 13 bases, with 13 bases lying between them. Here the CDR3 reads CASRRQQGPLHF. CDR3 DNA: TGTGCCAGCAGGCGCCAACAGGGTCCCCTCCACTTT.